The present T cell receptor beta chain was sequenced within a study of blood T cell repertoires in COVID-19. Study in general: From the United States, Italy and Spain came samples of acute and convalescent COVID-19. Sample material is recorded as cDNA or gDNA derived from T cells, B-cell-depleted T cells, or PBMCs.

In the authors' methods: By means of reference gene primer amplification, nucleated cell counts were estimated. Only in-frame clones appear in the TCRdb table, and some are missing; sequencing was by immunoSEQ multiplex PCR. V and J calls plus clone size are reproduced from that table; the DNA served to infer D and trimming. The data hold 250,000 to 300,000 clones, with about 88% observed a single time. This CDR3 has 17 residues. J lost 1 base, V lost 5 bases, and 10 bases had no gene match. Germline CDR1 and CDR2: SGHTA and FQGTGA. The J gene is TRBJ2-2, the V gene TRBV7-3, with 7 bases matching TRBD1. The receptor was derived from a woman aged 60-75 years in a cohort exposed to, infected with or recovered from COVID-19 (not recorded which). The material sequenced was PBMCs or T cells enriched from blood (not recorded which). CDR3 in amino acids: CASSKFRGRENTGELFF. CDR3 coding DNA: TGTGCCAGCAGCAAATTTAGGGGGCGCGAGAACACCGGGGAGCTGTTTTTT.